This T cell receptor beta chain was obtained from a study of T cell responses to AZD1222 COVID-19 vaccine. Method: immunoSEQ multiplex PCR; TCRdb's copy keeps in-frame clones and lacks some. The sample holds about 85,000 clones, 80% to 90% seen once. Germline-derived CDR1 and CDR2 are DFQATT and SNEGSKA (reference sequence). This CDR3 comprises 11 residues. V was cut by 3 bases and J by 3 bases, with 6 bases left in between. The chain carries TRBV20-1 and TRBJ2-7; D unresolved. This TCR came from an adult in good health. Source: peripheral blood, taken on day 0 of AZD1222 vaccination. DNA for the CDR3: TGCAGTGCTAGGACCAACTACGAGCAGTACTTC. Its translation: CSARTNYEQYF.